This TCR beta chain was identified in a study of blood T cell repertoires in COVID-19. About the research overall: Acute and convalescent COVID-19 specimens originated in the United States, Italy and Spain. From T cells, B-cell-depleted T cells, or PBMCs came the material, which was cDNA or gDNA.

Source study methods: Nucleated cell counts were estimated from reference gene primer amplification. Measured with immunoSEQ multiplex PCR; TCRdb has only the in-frame clones, and not every one. Clone size and V and J calls were adopted from that table, with D and trimming inferred from the DNA. The repertoire holds fewer than 200,000 clones, with about 87% as singletons. V was shortened by 3 bases and J by 3 bases, with 6 bases between the two germline ends. Germline V gives CDR1 SGHVS, CDR2 FQNEAQ. This CDR3 region has 13 residues. The receptor's source is a woman between 45 and 60 years old with acute or convalescent COVID-19. Sample: peripheral blood. The V call is TRBV7-8, the J call TRBJ2-1; the D is unclear. CDR3 coding DNA: TGTGCCAGCAGCTTTGGCCTCTACAATGAGCAGTTCTTC. Translated: CASSFGLYNEQFF.